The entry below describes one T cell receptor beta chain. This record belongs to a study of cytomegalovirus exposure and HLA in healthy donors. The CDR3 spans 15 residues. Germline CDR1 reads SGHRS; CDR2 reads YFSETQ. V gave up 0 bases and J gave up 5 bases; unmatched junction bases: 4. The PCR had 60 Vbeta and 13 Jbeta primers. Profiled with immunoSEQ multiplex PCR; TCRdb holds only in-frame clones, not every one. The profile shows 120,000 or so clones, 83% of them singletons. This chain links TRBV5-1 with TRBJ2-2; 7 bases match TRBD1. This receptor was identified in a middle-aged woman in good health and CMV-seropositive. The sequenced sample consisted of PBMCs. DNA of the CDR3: TGCGCCAGCAGCTTGGGACAGGGCTTTACCGGGGAGCTGTTTTTT. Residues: CASSLGQGFTGELFF.